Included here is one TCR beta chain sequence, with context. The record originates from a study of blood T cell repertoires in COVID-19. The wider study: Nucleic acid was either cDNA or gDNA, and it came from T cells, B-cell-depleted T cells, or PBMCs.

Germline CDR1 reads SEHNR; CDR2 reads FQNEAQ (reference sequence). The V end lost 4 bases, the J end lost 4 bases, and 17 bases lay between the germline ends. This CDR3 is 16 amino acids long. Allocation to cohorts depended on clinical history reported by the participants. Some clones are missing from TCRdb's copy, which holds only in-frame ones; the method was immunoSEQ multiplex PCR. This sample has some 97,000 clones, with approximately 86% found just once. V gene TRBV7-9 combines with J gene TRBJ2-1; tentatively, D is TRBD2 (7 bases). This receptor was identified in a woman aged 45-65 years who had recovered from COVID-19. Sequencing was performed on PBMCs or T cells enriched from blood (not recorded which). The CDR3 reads CASSSQRGGRYNEQFF. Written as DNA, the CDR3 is TGTGCCAGCAGCTCCCAGCGCGGGGGCCGGTACAATGAGCAGTTCTTC.